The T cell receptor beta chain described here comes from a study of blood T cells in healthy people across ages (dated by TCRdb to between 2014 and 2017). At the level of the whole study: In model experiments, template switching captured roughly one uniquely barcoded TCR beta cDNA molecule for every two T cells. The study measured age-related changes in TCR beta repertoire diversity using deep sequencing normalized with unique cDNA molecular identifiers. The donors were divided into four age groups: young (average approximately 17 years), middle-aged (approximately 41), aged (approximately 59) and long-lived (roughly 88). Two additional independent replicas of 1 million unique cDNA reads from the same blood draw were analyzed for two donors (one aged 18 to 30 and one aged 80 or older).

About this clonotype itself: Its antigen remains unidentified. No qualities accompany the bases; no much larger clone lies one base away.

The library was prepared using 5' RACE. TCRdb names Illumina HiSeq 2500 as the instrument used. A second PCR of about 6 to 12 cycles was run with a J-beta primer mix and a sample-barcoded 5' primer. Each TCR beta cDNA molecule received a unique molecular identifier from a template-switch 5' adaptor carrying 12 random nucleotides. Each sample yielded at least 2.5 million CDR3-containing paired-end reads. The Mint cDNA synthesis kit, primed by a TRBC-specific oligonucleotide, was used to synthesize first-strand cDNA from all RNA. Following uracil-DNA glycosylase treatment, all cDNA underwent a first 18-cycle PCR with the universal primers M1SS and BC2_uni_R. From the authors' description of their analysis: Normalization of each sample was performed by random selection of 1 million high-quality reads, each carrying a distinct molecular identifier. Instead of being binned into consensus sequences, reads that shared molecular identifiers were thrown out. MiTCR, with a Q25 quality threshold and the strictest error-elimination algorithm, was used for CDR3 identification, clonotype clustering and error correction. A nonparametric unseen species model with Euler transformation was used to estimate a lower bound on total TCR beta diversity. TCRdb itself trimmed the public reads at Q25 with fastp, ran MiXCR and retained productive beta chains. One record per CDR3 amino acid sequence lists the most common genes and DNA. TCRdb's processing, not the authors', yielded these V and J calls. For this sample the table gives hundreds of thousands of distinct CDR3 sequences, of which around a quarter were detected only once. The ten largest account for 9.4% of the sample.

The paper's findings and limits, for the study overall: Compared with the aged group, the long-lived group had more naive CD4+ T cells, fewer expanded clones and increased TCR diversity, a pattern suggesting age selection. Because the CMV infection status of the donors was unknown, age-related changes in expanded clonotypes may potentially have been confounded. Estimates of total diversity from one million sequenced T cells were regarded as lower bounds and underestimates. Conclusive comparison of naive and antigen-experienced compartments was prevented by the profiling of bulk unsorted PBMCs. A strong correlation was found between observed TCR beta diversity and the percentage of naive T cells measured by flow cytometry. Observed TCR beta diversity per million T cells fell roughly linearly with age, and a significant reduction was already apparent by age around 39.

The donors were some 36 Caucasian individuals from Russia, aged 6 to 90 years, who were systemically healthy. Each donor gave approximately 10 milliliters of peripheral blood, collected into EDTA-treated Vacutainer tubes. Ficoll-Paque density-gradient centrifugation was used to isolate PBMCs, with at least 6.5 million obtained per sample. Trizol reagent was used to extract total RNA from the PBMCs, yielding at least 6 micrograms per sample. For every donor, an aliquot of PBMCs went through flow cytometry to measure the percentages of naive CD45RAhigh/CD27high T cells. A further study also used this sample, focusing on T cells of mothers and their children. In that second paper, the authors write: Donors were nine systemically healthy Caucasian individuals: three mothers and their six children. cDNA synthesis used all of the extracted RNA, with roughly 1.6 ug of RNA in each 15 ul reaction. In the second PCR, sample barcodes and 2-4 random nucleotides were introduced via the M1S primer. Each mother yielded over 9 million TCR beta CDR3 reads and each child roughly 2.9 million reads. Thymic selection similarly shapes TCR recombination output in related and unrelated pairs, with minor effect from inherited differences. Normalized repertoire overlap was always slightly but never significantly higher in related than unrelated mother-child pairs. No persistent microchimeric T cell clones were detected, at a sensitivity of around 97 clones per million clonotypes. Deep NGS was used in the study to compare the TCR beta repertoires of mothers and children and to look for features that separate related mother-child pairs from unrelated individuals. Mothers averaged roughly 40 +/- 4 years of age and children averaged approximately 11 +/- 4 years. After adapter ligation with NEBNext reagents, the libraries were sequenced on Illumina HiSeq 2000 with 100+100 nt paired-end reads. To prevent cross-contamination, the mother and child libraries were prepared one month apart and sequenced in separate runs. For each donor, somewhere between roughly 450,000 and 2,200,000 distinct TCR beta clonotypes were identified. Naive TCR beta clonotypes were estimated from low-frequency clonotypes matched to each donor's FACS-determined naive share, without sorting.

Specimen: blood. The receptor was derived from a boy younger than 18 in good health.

The CDR3 protein sequence reads: CASSLPAYGTDTQYF. The DNA sequence reads TGTGCCAGCAGTTTACCCGCATACGGCACAGATACGCAGTATTTT. The chain employs TRBV12-3 or TRBV12-4 and TRBJ2-3; the D gene is unclear. V is cut by 2 bases and J by 1 base, and the space between the germline ends is 10 bases. From its cysteine to its phenylalanine, the CDR3 spans 15 amino acids. The only DNA kept is the CDR3, 45 bases in frame from the first base.